This T cell receptor beta chain was identified during a study of CD8 T cells in ankylosing spondylitis (dated by TCRdb to 2017 to 2019). For context, the study as a whole: T cell receptor beta repertoires were profiled in healthy donors and ankylosing spondylitis patients so that disease-linked TCR variants could be found. In total, the full study cohort was made up of 95 to 110 healthy donors and some 26 ankylosing spondylitis patients. Peripheral blood was sampled, and synovial fluid was also collected from ankylosing spondylitis patients.

This clonotype appeared a few times. The antigen it binds to is not known. It has no much larger one-base neighbor in the sample; base qualities were not kept. The sequencer was an Illumina HiSeq 2500. Quantitative 5'-RACE with molecular barcodes was used to prepare TCR beta libraries. The published analysis was carried out like this. Disease-linked TCR variants were identified with a new computational method built on a probabilistic model of VDJ rearrangement. The public sequencing data were trimmed at Q25 with fastp and processed into clonotypes with MiXCR by TCRdb, which kept only in-frame beta chains. Every distinct CDR3 protein forms one entry, paired with its most common genes and DNA. The V and J calls and clone size come from TCRdb's table, not from the authors' own analysis. The sample profile shows some 330,000 distinct CDR3 sequences; around 8% of them were found once. The top ten constitute about 14% of the sample.

What the work shows at the level of the full study, not this receptor alone: Some of the motif variants had been reported before in the synovial fluid and blood of reactive arthritis patients, a finding that suggests common disease-initiation mechanisms. The disease-linked clones showed a CD8+ phenotype and occurred at relatively low frequencies in peripheral blood. The disease-linked clones were reported to be significantly enriched in matched synovial fluid samples from ankylosing spondylitis patients. A TCR beta motif made up of several highly homologous amino acid variants appeared to be characteristic of blood from ankylosing spondylitis patients.

Between the V and J ends, shortened by 10 bases and 7 bases respectively, the junction contains 17 bases. The germline V gene yields MNHNS for CDR1 and SASEGT for CDR2. CDR3 length: 14 amino acids, cysteine to phenylalanine. Only the CDR3 region is kept as DNA, spanning 42 bases read in frame from base 1. Sequenced sample: blood, either unsorted or a sorted T cell fraction (not recorded which). The chain is assembled from TRBV6-1 and TRBJ1-6, with the D gene uncertain. This TCR came from a male donor with ankylosing spondylitis. This receptor has the CDR3 CANRALNSNSPLHF. The DNA is TGTGCCAACCGGGCCCTGAACTCCAATTCACCCCTCCACTTT.